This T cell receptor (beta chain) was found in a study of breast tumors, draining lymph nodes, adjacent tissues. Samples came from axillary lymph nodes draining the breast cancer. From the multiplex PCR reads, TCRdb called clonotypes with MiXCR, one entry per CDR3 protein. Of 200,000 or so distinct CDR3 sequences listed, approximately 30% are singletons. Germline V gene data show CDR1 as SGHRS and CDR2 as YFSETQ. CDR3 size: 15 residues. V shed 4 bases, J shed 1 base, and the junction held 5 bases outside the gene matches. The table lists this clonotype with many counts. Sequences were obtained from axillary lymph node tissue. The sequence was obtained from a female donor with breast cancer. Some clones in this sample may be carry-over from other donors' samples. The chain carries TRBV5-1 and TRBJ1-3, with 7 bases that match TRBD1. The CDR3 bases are TGCGCCAGCAGCCGGGGACAGCCTTCTGGAAACACCATATATTTT. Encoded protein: CASSRGQPSGNTIYF.